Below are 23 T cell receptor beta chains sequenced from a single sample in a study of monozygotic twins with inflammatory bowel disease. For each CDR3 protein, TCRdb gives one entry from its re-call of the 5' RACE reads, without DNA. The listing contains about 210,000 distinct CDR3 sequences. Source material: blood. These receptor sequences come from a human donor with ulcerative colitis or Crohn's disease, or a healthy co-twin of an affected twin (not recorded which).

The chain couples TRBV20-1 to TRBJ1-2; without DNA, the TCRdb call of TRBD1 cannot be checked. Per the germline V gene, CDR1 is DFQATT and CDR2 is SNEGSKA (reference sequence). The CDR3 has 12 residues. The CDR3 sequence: CSARDSGGGYTF.

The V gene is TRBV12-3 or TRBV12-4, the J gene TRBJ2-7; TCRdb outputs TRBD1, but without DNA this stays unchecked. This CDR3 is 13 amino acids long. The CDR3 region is CASSFKGVYEQYF.

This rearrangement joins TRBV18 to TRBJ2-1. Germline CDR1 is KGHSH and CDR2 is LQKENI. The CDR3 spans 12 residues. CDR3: CASSPGNYEQFF.

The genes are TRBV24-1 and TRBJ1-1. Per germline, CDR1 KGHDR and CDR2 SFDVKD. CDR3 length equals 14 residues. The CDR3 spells CATSGADKNTEAFF.

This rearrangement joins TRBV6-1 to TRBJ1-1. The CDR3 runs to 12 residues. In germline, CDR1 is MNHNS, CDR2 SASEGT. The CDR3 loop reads CASSEIVTEAFF.

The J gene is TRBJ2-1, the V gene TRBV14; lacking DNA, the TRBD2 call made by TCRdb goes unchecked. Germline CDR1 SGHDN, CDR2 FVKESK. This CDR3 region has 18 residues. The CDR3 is CASSPGQVLAGFYNEQFF. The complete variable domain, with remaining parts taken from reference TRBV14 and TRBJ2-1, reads EAGVTQFPSHSVIEKGQTVTLRCDPISGHDNLYWYRRVMGKEIKFLLHFVKESKQDESGMPNNRFLAERTGGTYSTLKVQPAELEDSGVYFCASSPGQVLAGFYNEQFFGPGTRLTVL.

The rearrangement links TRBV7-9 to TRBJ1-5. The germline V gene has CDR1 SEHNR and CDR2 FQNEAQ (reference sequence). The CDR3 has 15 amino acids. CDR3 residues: CASSLADGFNQPQHF.

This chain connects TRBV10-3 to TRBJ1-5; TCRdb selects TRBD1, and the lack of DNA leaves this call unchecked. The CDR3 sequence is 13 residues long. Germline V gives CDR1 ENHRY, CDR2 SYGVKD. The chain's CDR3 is CAIRAGSNQPQHF.

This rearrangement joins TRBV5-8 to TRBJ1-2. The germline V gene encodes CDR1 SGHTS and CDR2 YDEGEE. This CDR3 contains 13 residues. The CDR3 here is CASSLELSYGYTF.

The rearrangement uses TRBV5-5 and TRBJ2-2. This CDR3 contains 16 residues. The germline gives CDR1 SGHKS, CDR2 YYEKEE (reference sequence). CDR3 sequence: CASSLGTQLNTGELFF.

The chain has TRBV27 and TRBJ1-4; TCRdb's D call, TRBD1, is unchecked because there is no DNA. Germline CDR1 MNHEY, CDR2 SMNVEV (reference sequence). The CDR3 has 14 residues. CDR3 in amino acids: CASSSQGGGGKLFF.

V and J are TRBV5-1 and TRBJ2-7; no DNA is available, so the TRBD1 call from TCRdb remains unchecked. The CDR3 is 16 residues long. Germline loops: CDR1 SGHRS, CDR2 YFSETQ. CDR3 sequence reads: CASSHDRTLSPYEQYF. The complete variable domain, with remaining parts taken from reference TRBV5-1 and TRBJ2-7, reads KAGVTQTPRYLIKTRGQQVTLSCSPISGHRSVSWYQQTPGQGLQFLFEYFSETQRNKGNFPGRFSGRQFSNSRSEMNVSTLELGDSALYLCASSHDRTLSPYEQYFGPGTRLTVT.

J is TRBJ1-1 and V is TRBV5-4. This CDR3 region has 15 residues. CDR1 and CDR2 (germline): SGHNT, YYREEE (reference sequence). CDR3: CASSPARTANTEAFF.

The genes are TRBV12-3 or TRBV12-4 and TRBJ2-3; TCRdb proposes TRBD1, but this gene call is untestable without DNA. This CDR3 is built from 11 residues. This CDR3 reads CASTGTHGQYF.

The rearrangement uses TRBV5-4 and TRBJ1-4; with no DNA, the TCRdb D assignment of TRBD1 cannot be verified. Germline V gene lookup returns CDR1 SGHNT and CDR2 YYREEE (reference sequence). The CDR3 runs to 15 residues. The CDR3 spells CASSSKGTTNEKLFF.

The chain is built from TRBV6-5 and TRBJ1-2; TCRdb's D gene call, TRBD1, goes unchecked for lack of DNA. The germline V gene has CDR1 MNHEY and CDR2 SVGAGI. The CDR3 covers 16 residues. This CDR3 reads CASSYSIGQGPYGYTF.

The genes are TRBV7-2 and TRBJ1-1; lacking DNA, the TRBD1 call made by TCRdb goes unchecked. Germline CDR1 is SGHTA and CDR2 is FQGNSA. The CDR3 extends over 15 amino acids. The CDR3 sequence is CASSLAGAAQAEAFF. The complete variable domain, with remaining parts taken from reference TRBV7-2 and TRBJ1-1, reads GAGVSQSPSNKVTEKGKDVELRCDPISGHTALYWYRQSLGQGLEFLIYFQGNSAPDKSGLPSDRFSAERTGGSVSTLTIQRTQQEDSAVYLCASSLAGAAQAEAFFGQGTRLTVV.

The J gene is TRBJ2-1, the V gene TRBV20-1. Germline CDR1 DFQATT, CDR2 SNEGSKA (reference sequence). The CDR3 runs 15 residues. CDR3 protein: CSARAVARSYNEQFF.

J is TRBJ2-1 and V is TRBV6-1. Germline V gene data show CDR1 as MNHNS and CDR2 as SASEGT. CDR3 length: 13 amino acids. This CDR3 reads CASSDTVYNEQFF.

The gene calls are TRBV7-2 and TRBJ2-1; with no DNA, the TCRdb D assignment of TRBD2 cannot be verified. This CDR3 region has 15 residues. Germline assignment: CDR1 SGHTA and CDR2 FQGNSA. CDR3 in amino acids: CASSVLAGGYNEQFF.

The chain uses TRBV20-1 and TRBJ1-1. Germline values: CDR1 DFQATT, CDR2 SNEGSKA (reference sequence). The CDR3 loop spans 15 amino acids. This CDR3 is CSAGTWMTSNTEAFF.

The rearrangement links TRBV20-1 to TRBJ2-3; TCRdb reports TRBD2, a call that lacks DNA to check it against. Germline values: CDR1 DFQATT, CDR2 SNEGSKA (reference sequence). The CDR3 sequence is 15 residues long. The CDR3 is CSASWASLSTDTQYF.

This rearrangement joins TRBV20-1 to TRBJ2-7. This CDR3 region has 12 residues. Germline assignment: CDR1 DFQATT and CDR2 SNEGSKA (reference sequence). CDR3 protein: CSARKQIHEQYF.